This T cell receptor beta chain is drawn from a study of shared clonotypes between healthy human individuals. The length of the CDR3 is 13 residues. V shed 8 bases and J 2 bases; nucleotides not matched to a gene: 9. Germline V CDR1 and CDR2: SQVTM, ANQGSEA. Only in-frame clones appear in the TCRdb table, and some are missing; sequencing was by immunoSEQ multiplex PCR. The sample yields nearly 1 million clones, less than 85% seen once. The sequencing sample was made of memory CD4+ T cells sorted from blood. Noted subset: CD45RA-negative fraction. This sequence was found in a man aged 18 to 35 in good health. This chain links TRBV29-1 with TRBJ2-7; 7 bases line up with TRBD1. The CDR3 here is CSQMRDRTYEQYF. CDR3 nucleotide sequence: TGCAGCCAAATGAGGGACAGAACCTACGAGCAGTACTTC.